The following is a T cell receptor (beta chain) sequence with its context. The source of the sample is a study of blood T cell repertoires in COVID-19. The overall study: Donors in the United States, Italy and Spain gave samples during acute or convalescent COVID-19. T cells, B-cell-depleted T cells, or PBMCs provided the cDNA or gDNA that served as material.

In the original workflow: Amplifying reference gene primers gave estimates of nucleated cell counts. Some clones are missing from TCRdb's copy, which holds only in-frame ones; the method was immunoSEQ multiplex PCR. The V and J calls and clone size were taken over from that table, and D and trimming were inferred from the DNA. The sample has 140,000 to 150,000 clones, roughly three quarters seen once. The source of this sequence is a man aged 50 to 59 with active or convalescent COVID-19. Specimen: peripheral blood.

In DNA form, the CDR3 reads TGTGCCAGCAGCCCTTCACAGGGGGAGACCCAGTACTTC. Protein product: CASSPSQGETQYF. The V and J genes are TRBV11-3 and TRBJ2-5; TRBD1 matches at 7 bases. Trimming took 5 bases from V and 5 from J; bases not matched to a gene: 5. The CDR3 spans 13 residues. Germline V CDR1 and CDR2: SGHNT, YENEEA.